The 27 T cell receptor beta chains presented below share a single source sample, sequenced in a study of T-cell reconstitution after alpha-beta-depleted transplantation in children (dated by TCRdb to 2016 to 2017). Library generation was performed with PCR. Instrument on record: Illumina HiSeq 2500. To normalize quantification of the TCRbeta repertoire, the TCR libraries were built with molecular barcoding that relied on unique molecular identifiers. The public reads were reprocessed in TCRdb via fastp at Q25 and MiXCR, keeping in-frame beta chains. Rows with a matching CDR3 protein are joined into one entry that keeps the most common DNA and genes. The sample table contains a few hundred thousand distinct CDR3 sequences; only one count was recorded for 15% to 20% of them. The ten largest account for 3% to 4% of the sample. Sequencing was performed on PBMCs from the stem cell graft donor, taken from the stem cell graft. All receptors derive from a human donor who donated a stem cell graft to a child with acute lymphoblastic leukemia.

This clonotype was counted only a few times. This chain links TRBV4-1 with TRBJ1-5; the match to TRBD1 covers 9 bases. The V gene's germline CDR1 is MGHRA and CDR2 YSYEKL. The CDR3 contains 16 residues. V shed 1 base and J 4 bases; nucleotides not matched to a gene: 5. This CDR3 is CASSQGLGTGNQPQHF. The CDR3 nucleotides read TGCGCCAGCAGCCAAGGTCTTGGGACAGGGAATCAGCCCCAGCATTTT.

This chain connects TRBV5-6 to TRBJ2-1, with TRBD1 matching 7 bases. The CDR3 has 13 residues. CDR1 is SGHDT, CDR2 YYEEEE, per germline. V shed 0 bases and J 15 bases; nucleotides not matched to a gene: 9. CDR3 coding DNA: TGTGCCAGCAGCTTGGAAAGACAGGGAGCATCGTTCTTC. Its protein is CASSLERQGASFF.

The chain has TRBV7-2 and TRBJ2-7; D is unclear. V gave up 6 bases and J gave up 7 bases, with 13 bases separating them. The CDR3 totals 12 residues. Germline V gene sequence: CDR1 SGHTA, CDR2 FQGNSA. The CDR3 region has the DNA TGTGCCAGCAGTCCCCTCCGCCTGGAGCAGTACTTC. As protein: CASSPLRLEQYF. The entire variable domain, with the rest obtained from reference TRBV7-2 and TRBJ2-7, is as follows: GAGVSQSPSNKVTEKGKDVELRCDPISGHTALYWYRQSLGQGLEFLIYFQGNSAPDKSGLPSDRFSAERTGGSVSTLTIQRTQQEDSAVYLCASSPLRLEQYFGPGTRLTVT.

V is TRBV15 and J is TRBJ2-3; 8 bases align to TRBD1. V lost 1 base, J lost 1 base, and 7 bases stayed unmatched. The CDR3 loop spans 17 amino acids. Germline V gene sequence: CDR1 LNHNV, CDR2 YYDKDF (reference sequence). The CDR3 DNA reads as TGTGCCACCAGCAGAGGCCAGGGGGCGCGGGGCACAGATACGCAGTATTTT. It translates to CATSRGQGARGTDTQYF.

The chain has TRBV5-1 and TRBJ1-4; D is uncertain. The CDR3 consists of 14 residues. Germline CDR1 is SGHRS and CDR2 is YFSETQ. With 2 bases removed from V and 7 bases from J, the gap between germline ends came to 12 bases. This chain's CDR3 is CASSFTRTAEKLFF. The CDR3, as DNA: TGCGCCAGCAGCTTTACAAGGACGGCTGAAAAACTGTTTTTT.

This clonotype was recorded a few times. This chain uses TRBV20-1 with TRBJ2-3; possibly TRBD2 for D (5 bases). Trimming left V 4 bases short and J 5 bases short, with 16 bases between. This CDR3 contains 14 residues. CDR1 is DFQATT, CDR2 SNEGSKA, per germline (reference sequence). CDR3 sequence reads: CSAKSKGAGDTQYF. The CDR3 DNA follows: TGCAGTGCTAAGAGCAAGGGAGCCGGAGATACGCAGTATTTT.

In this sample, this clonotype turned up many times. This chain uses TRBV3-1 with TRBJ2-1, with TRBD1 identical over 8 bases. V was clipped by 5 bases and J by 12 bases; unmatched bases: 3. CDR1 is LGHDT, CDR2 YNNKEL, per germline (reference sequence). The CDR3 covers 11 residues. The chain's CDR3 is CASSTTGGQFF. For the CDR3, the DNA is TGTGCCAGCAGCACAACAGGGGGGCAGTTCTTC.

The genes are TRBV29-1 and TRBJ1-2; D uncertain. Germline loops: CDR1 SQVTM, CDR2 ANQGSEA. Deletions cut 3 bases from V and 7 bases from J, with 15 bases between. The CDR3 has 13 amino acids. CDR3 protein: CSVELGPTGGYTF. The CDR3 DNA is TGCAGCGTTGAGTTGGGCCCGACCGGTGGCTACACCTTC.

This clonotype was picked up a small number of times. J is TRBJ2-7 and V is TRBV2; D unresolved. V was cut by 5 bases and J by 9 bases, with 8 bases left in between. This CDR3 has 10 residues. Germline V gives CDR1 SNHLY, CDR2 FYNNEI. The DNA for the CDR3 is TGTGCCAGCAGTTTACAAGTGCAGTACTTC. This codes for CASSLQVQYF.

V is TRBV6-5 and J is TRBJ2-1; 12 nucleotides line up with TRBD2. The V and J ends lost 0 bases and 9 bases, in that order; junction bases with no gene match: 6. CDR1 and CDR2 (germline): MNHEY, SVGAGI. This CDR3 contains 16 residues. For the CDR3, the DNA is TGTGCCAGCAGTTACTCGATGGCACTAGCGGGAGGTGAGCAGTTCTTC. Amino acid sequence: CASSYSMALAGGEQFF.

V is TRBV11-2 and J is TRBJ2-7; TRBD1 matches 9 bases. Per the germline V gene, CDR1 is SGHAT and CDR2 is FQNNGV. J lost 4 bases, V lost 5 bases, and 12 bases had no gene match. The CDR3 runs to 16 residues. The CDR3 sequence: CASSQAWDRARYEQYF. The CDR3 DNA follows: TGTGCCAGCAGCCAGGCGTGGGACAGGGCACGGTACGAGCAGTACTTC.

This clonotype has a count of ten or more. Germline is not matched at one junction end, which may reflect a read error. V and J are TRBV5-1 and TRBJ2-2; D possibly corresponds to TRBD2 (6 bases). The germline gives CDR1 SGHRS, CDR2 YFSETQ. The CDR3 is 14 amino acids. The chain's CDR3 is CASSLGTNTGELFF. The CDR3 DNA sequence: TGTGCCAGCAGCTTAGGGACTAACACCGGGGAGCTGTTTTTT.

This clonotype was observed a few times. V and J are TRBV7-9 and TRBJ2-7; D gene ambiguous. The CDR3 contains 14 residues. Germline V CDR1 and CDR2: SEHNR, FQNEAQ (reference sequence). Trimming took 2 bases from V and 6 from J, leaving 14 bases between them. The CDR3, as DNA: TGTGCCAGCAGCTTACTCCGCGCCCGCCCCGAGCAGTACTTC. This gives the protein CASSLLRARPEQYF. Based on the CDR3 plus reference TRBV7-9 and TRBJ2-7, the full variable domain is DTGVSQNPRHKITKRGQNVTFRCDPISEHNRLYWYRQTLGQGPEFLTYFQNEAQLEKSRLLSDRFSAERPKGSFSTLEIQRTEQGDSAMYLCASSLLRARPEQYFGPGTRLTVT.

In its sample, this clonotype was seen a few times. The CDR3 DNA follows: TGTGCTAGTGGTCTCCGTCCCGGGACTAGCGGGAGGCTTCCCTACAATGAGCAGTTCTTC. Protein sequence: CASGLRPGTSGRLPYNEQFF. V gene TRBV12-5 combines with J gene TRBJ2-1, with TRBD2 identical over 15 bases. From germline, CDR1 is LGHNT and CDR2 FRNRAP. This CDR3 region has 20 residues. Unmatched junction bases numbered 13, after V lost 5 bases and J lost 2 bases.

V and J are TRBV6-5 and TRBJ2-2; the match to TRBD1 covers 11 bases. The CDR3 length is 17 residues. Germline loops: CDR1 MNHEY, CDR2 SVGAGI. V shed 0 bases, J shed 8 bases, and the junction held 8 bases outside the gene matches. The CDR3 here is CASSYSLGQGARGELFF. The CDR3 region has the DNA TGTGCCAGCAGTTACTCCCTAGGACAGGGGGCGCGGGGGGAGCTGTTTTTT.

V is TRBV24-1 and J is TRBJ2-1; TRBD1 aligns across 7 bases. CDR1 and CDR2 (germline): KGHDR, SFDVKD. This CDR3 has 16 residues. V lost 3 bases to trimming and J lost 7 bases; unmatched junction nucleotides: 11. CDR3 coding DNA: TGTGCCACCAGTGATGTGGGACAGATAAAGGGGAATGAGCAGTTCTTC. Translated: CATSDVGQIKGNEQFF.

This chain links TRBV9 with TRBJ2-5, with 9 bases aligning to TRBD2. The CDR3 spans 14 residues. Unmatched junction bases numbered 2, after V lost 0 bases and J lost 5 bases. From germline, CDR1 is SGDLS and CDR2 YYNGEE. CDR3 in DNA: TGTGCCAGCAGCGTAGCAGGACTAGCGGAGACCCAGTACTTC. It specifies CASSVAGLAETQYF.

Only a few counts were recorded for this clonotype. CDR3: CASTSLSGRRLTQYF. CDR3 coding DNA: TGTGCCAGCACTTCTCTTAGCGGGAGGCGCCTTACGCAGTATTTT. The chain links TRBV12-3 or TRBV12-4 to TRBJ2-3; 10 nucleotides match TRBD2. The CDR3 runs 15 residues. J gave up 8 bases and V 7 bases, and 12 bases lay outside the gene matches.

The rearrangement joins TRBV20-1 to TRBJ2-1, with D hard to call. V was cut by 6 bases and J by 7 bases, with 16 bases left in between. The CDR3 runs 13 residues. CDR1 and CDR2 from the germline V gene are DFQATT and SNEGSKA (reference sequence). The chain's CDR3 is CSAPRIGLNEQFF. CDR3 DNA sequence: TGCAGTGCCCCTCGTATAGGGCTAAATGAGCAGTTCTTC.

This clonotype was counted many times. V usage is TRBV5-1 and J usage is TRBJ1-1; D gene uncertain. The CDR3 extends over 13 amino acids. Trimming left V 0 bases short and J 6 bases short, with 9 bases between. The germline V gene encodes CDR1 SGHRS and CDR2 YFSETQ. The CDR3 loop reads CASSLEGEAEAFF. For the CDR3, the DNA is TGCGCCAGCAGCTTGGAGGGCGAGGCTGAAGCTTTCTTT.

This clonotype showed up just a few times. The J gene is TRBJ1-2, the V gene TRBV6-1; the match to TRBD1 covers 7 bases. This CDR3 region has 15 residues. V was clipped by 2 bases and J by 4 bases; unmatched bases: 7. Per germline, CDR1 MNHNS and CDR2 SASEGT. The CDR3 sequence: CASSESEGAGYGYTF. Here the CDR3 DNA reads TGTGCCAGCAGTGAATCCGAGGGGGCTGGCTATGGCTACACCTTC.

This clonotype was seen a handful of times. The chain uses TRBV20-1 and TRBJ1-1, with 7 bases aligning to TRBD1. Trimming removed 3 bases from V and 5 bases from J; junction bases left unmatched: 9. The CDR3 spans 14 residues. The V gene's germline CDR1 is DFQATT and CDR2 SNEGSKA (reference sequence). The CDR3: CSASRGTARTEAFF. The CDR3 DNA reads TGCAGTGCTAGCCGTGGGACAGCGAGGACTGAAGCTTTCTTT.

A few counts support this clonotype. The chain employs TRBV6-1 and TRBJ2-2, with 7 positions matching TRBD2. The germline CDR1 and CDR2 sequences are MNHNS and SASEGT. The junction had 3 bases not matched to a gene; V was cut back by 4 bases and J by 1 base. The CDR3 has 15 amino acids. The chain's CDR3 is CASSGKRENTGELFF. DNA for the CDR3: TGTGCCAGCAGTGGGAAGCGGGAGAACACCGGGGAGCTGTTTTTT.

The chain is built from TRBV6-1 and TRBJ2-2; D perhaps matches TRBD1 (5 bases). The V gene lost 7 bases and the J gene lost 6 bases, with 15 bases spanning the gap. Germline CDR1 and CDR2: MNHNS and SASEGT. The CDR3 totals 14 residues. The CDR3 spells CASTYFQGSGELFF. As DNA, the CDR3 is TGTGCCAGCACCTATTTTCAGGGCTCCGGGGAGCTGTTTTTT.

The J gene is TRBJ2-7, the V gene TRBV6-5, with TRBD2 matching over 8 bases. V was clipped by 4 bases and J by 2 bases; unmatched bases: 4. Per germline, CDR1 MNHEY and CDR2 SVGAGI. CDR3 length: 14 residues. In nucleotides, the CDR3 is TGTGCCAGCAGTTTAGCGGGATTACCCTACGAGCAGTACTTC. It yields the protein CASSLAGLPYEQYF.

The chain employs TRBV12-3 or TRBV12-4 and TRBJ1-1, with a tentative D call TRBD1 (5 bases). The CDR3 is made up of 12 amino acids. With 6 bases removed from V and 6 bases from J, the gap between germline ends came to 11 bases. CDR3 loop: CASSLGAAEAFF. In DNA, the CDR3 is TGTGCCAGCAGCCTCGGGGCAGCTGAAGCTTTCTTT.

This clonotype appeared a few times. The chain is built from TRBV2 and TRBJ1-2, with D hard to call. V lost 2 bases and J 4 bases, leaving 8 bases between the germline ends. Germline V gene sequence: CDR1 SNHLY, CDR2 FYNNEI. This CDR3 has 13 amino acids. Here the CDR3 DNA reads TGTGCCAGCAGTGAATCCCGCGGCTATGGCTACACCTTC. It translates to CASSESRGYGYTF.